The 17 T cell receptor beta chains below come from one sample, sequenced in a study of cytomegalovirus exposure and HLA in healthy donors. 60 Vbeta and 13 Jbeta primers were used in PCR. This table comes from immunoSEQ multiplex PCR, and its TCRdb copy is limited to in-frame clones, with some not included. The sample contains 130,000 to 150,000 clones, more than 70% of which appear only once. Sequencing was done on a sample of PBMCs. The receptors derive from a male donor in good health and CMV-seropositive.

The rearrangement links TRBV28 to TRBJ1-5; 7 bases are shared with TRBD1. This CDR3 is 14 amino acids long. After removal of 2 bases from V and 5 bases from J, the junction contained 3 bases not matched to a gene. The germline CDR1 and CDR2 sequences are MDHEN and SYDVKM. The CDR3 region has the DNA TGTGCCAGCAGTTTACGACAGGGTGATCAGCCCCAGCATTTT. Translating it yields CASSLRQGDQPQHF.

The chain has TRBV5-1 and TRBJ2-1; 11 positions match TRBD1. The CDR3 is 15 residues long. J was trimmed by 12 bases and V by 0 bases; bases with no gene match: 8. Germline lookup yields CDR1 SGHRS and CDR2 YFSETQ. The DNA of the CDR3 is TGCGCCAGCAGCTTGGTGGGACAGGGGGACATCGGGCAGTTCTTC. Protein product: CASSLVGQGDIGQFF.

The chain carries TRBV6-6 and TRBJ1-1; D remains unclear. Per the germline V gene, CDR1 is MNHNY and CDR2 is SVGAGI (reference sequence). V lost 6 bases, J lost 4 bases, and 9 bases lay in between. The CDR3 is 12 amino acids. The CDR3 nucleotides read TGTGCCAGCAGCAGCGGCGGCACTGAAGCTTTCTTT. Its translation: CASSSGGTEAFF.

V is TRBV7-8 and J is TRBJ2-7; TRBD2 matches at 9 bases. Germline V gene data show CDR1 as SGHVS and CDR2 as FQNEAQ. V trimming: 1 base; J trimming: 0 bases; junction bases outside the gene matches: 7. The CDR3 runs to 17 residues. In nucleotides, the CDR3 is TGTGCCAGCAGCTTAGGGTTCAGGACTAGCGACTCCTACGAGCAGTACTTC. Residues: CASSLGFRTSDSYEQYF.

The chain employs TRBV5-6 and TRBJ1-1; the match to TRBD1 covers 7 bases. Trimming at V came to 0 bases and at J to 4 bases, leaving 6 bases not matched to a gene. Germline-derived CDR1 and CDR2 are SGHDT and YYEEEE. The CDR3 has 15 residues. For the CDR3, the DNA is TGTGCCAGCAGCTTGGACAGGGGCGGGCGCACTGAAGCTTTCTTT. As protein: CASSLDRGGRTEAFF.

V and J are TRBV4-1 and TRBJ2-1; 7 nucleotides agree with TRBD1. The CDR3 is 15 amino acids. The trim removed 1 base at V and 2 bases at J, leaving 2 bases unmatched. Germline values: CDR1 MGHRA, CDR2 YSYEKL. The CDR3 coding sequence is TGCGCCAGCAGCCAAGGACAGGGACCCTACAATGAGCAGTTCTTC. It codes for CASSQGQGPYNEQFF.

This clone was recorded only once. The V call is TRBV15, the J call TRBJ1-4; 9 bases fit TRBD1. With V trimmed by 2 bases and J by 8 bases, 6 bases remained unmatched. This CDR3 comprises 15 residues. Germline V gene lookup returns CDR1 LNHNV and CDR2 YYDKDF (reference sequence). The CDR3 coding sequence is TGTGCCACCAGCAGAAAGGGACAGGGAGGAGAAAAACTGTTTTTT. Amino acids: CATSRKGQGGEKLFF.

In regard to this clone: One end of the junction is discordant with germline, which a read error may explain. V and J are TRBV4-3 and TRBJ1-3, with D maybe TRBD1 (5 bases). The germline V gene has CDR1 LGHNA and CDR2 YSLEER. This CDR3 region has 13 residues. This chain's CDR3 is CASSQDVGAPGDF. The CDR3 nucleotides read TGCGCCAGCAGCCAAGATGTTGGGGCCCCTGGGGATTTT.

The rearrangement uses TRBV19 and TRBJ1-2, with 11 bases aligning to TRBD1. CDR1 and CDR2 (germline): LNHDA, SQIVND (reference sequence). The CDR3 covers 13 residues. Trimming at V came to 10 bases and at J to 4 bases, leaving 5 bases not matched to a gene. CDR3 loop: CATRTGGIYGYTF. The CDR3 bases are TGTGCCACCCGGACAGGGGGCATCTATGGCTACACCTTC. The full variable domain, with the rest looked up from reference TRBV19 and TRBJ1-2, is DGGITQSPKYLFRKEGQNVTLSCEQNLNHDAMYWYRQDPGQGLRLIYYSQIVNDFQKGDIAEGYSVSREKKESFPLTVTSAQKNPTAFYLCATRTGGIYGYTFGSGTRLTVV.

This clone was counted between two and nine times. The chain recombines TRBV7-6 with TRBJ2-3, with TRBD2 identical over 11 bases. The germline gives CDR1 SGHVS, CDR2 FNYEAQ. V was pared by 6 bases and J by 0 bases, with 5 bases of the junction left unmatched. The CDR3 is 16 amino acids. CDR3 amino acids: CASSQLAGVSTDTQYF. CDR3 DNA: TGTGCCAGCAGTCAACTAGCGGGGGTCAGCACAGATACGCAGTATTTT.

The chain is built from TRBV7-8 and TRBJ1-2, with D possibly being TRBD1 (6 bases). The ends were cut back, 5 bases at V and 4 bases at J, with 11 bases in the middle. The CDR3 sequence is 13 residues long. Germline V lookup: CDR1 SGHVS, CDR2 FQNEAQ. CDR3 region: CASSDRTLYGYTF. The CDR3 DNA reads TGTGCCAGCAGCGACAGGACTCTCTATGGCTACACCTTC.

The V call is TRBV5-4, the J call TRBJ2-7; 9 nucleotides align to TRBD1. The CDR3 has 14 amino acids. From germline, CDR1 is SGHNT and CDR2 YYREEE (reference sequence). The junction had 8 bases not matched to a gene; V was cut back by 7 bases and J by 3 bases. Here the CDR3 DNA reads TGTGCCAGCGGCTACAGGGGGCCGAGCTACGAGCAGTACTTC. This encodes CASGYRGPSYEQYF.

The V gene is TRBV18, the J gene TRBJ1-4; no firm D call. Trimming shortened V by 2 bases and J by 0 bases, and 10 bases separated the two germline ends. This CDR3 contains 16 residues. CDR1 is KGHSH, CDR2 LQKENI, per germline. The CDR3 protein is CASSPTYLATNEKLFF. In nucleotides, the CDR3 is TGTGCCAGCTCACCAACTTACTTAGCAACTAATGAAAAACTGTTTTTT.

J is TRBJ2-2 and V is TRBV6-1; 7 nucleotides align to TRBD1. Germline CDR1 reads MNHNS; CDR2 reads SASEGT. The V and J ends lost 2 bases and 3 bases, in that order; junction bases with no gene match: 6. This CDR3 region has 16 residues. CDR3 sequence: CASSETLQGHTGELFF. The DNA of the CDR3 is TGTGCCAGCAGTGAAACTCTACAGGGGCACACCGGGGAGCTGTTTTTT.

The count of this clone is one. The chain recombines TRBV5-1 with TRBJ2-7, with no clear D. Germline CDR1 and CDR2: SGHRS and YFSETQ. V lost 5 bases and J lost 4, with 10 bases in between. CDR3 length: 12 amino acids. The CDR3 here is CASRSDWYEQYF. CDR3 nucleotide sequence: TGCGCCAGCAGGAGTGACTGGTACGAGCAGTACTTC.

The chain carries TRBV15 and TRBJ1-2, with 7 bases matching TRBD1. Trimming at V came to 2 bases and at J to 4 bases, leaving 7 bases not matched to a gene. CDR1 LNHNV and CDR2 YYDKDF come from the germline V gene (reference sequence). The CDR3 has 15 amino acids. The CDR3 sequence: CATSRRTGTAYGYTF. DNA for the CDR3: TGTGCCACCAGCAGACGAACCGGGACAGCCTATGGCTACACCTTC.

This CDR3 reads CASSPPQGHEQYF. CDR3 bases: TGTGCCAGCAGTCCCCCGCAGGGCCACGAGCAGTACTTC. The chain joins TRBV6-5 to TRBJ2-7, with a tentative D call TRBD1 (5 bases). The CDR3 extends over 13 amino acids. Germline V gene lookup returns CDR1 MNHEY and CDR2 SVGAGI. Trimming cost V 5 bases and J 5 bases, with 13 bases left between them.